One sample yielded the 14 T cell receptor beta chains listed below, sequenced in a study of Ad26.COV2.S vaccination and SARS-CoV-2 variants. Measured with immunoSEQ multiplex PCR; TCRdb has only the in-frame clones, and not every one. There are 200,000 to 250,000 clones in the sample; 85% to 90% occur only once, and about 11% lies in the top ten. Treatment denoted: 15 to 20 received Ad26.COV2.S at low or high dose, single or two shots; about five received placebo; per-sample allocation not given. Samples came from day 63 after the first vaccine or placebo injection. The sample was peripheral blood, taken in a trial of Ad26.COV2.S vaccine versus placebo. All receptors come from a person aged 18-60 years who received the Ad26.COV2.S COVID-19 vaccine or a placebo.

The rearrangement links TRBV10-3 to TRBJ2-2; D is ambiguous. In germline, CDR1 is ENHRY, CDR2 SYGVKD. The CDR3 loop spans 14 amino acids. Trimming took 8 bases from V and 1 from J, leaving 11 bases between them. Written as DNA, the CDR3 is TGTGCCATCGCGAAGGAAGGGAACACCGGGGAGCTGTTTTTT. This encodes CAIAKEGNTGELFF.

The V and J genes are TRBV20-1 and TRBJ2-3; no clear D gene. Trimming left V 3 bases short and J 6 bases short, with 16 bases between. The CDR3 runs to 14 residues. CDR1 DFQATT and CDR2 SNEGSKA come from the germline V gene (reference sequence). The CDR3: CSASPRNQADTQYF. The CDR3 nucleotides are TGCAGTGCTAGTCCCAGAAACCAGGCGGATACGCAGTATTTT.

This chain links TRBV5-1 with TRBJ1-1; D call uncertain. Germline V gene lookup returns CDR1 SGHRS and CDR2 YFSETQ. V was shortened by 1 base and J by 4 bases, with 14 bases between the two germline ends. This CDR3 comprises 15 residues. CDR3 coding DNA: TGCGCCAGCAGCTTGTGGCCGGGAAGCAGCACTGAAGCTTTCTTT. Translated: CASSLWPGSSTEAFF.

This sequence joins TRBV7-9 and TRBJ2-3; 8 bases are shared with TRBD2. Germline CDR1 and CDR2: SEHNR and FQNEAQ (reference sequence). The V and J ends lost 1 base and 4 bases, in that order; junction bases with no gene match: 10. The CDR3 extends over 17 amino acids. The CDR3 reads CASSLVSGGRRPDTQYF. DNA for the CDR3: TGTGCCAGCAGCTTAGTTTCGGGGGGGCGCCGTCCAGATACGCAGTATTTT.

The chain recombines TRBV7-9 with TRBJ2-4, with 10 nucleotides matching TRBD2. Germline V gene lookup returns CDR1 SEHNR and CDR2 FQNEAQ (reference sequence). CDR3 length equals 19 residues. V was pared by 1 base and J by 0 bases, with 9 bases of the junction left unmatched. CDR3 in DNA: TGTGCCAGCAGCTTAGAGGGTGCTAGCGGGGGATTAGCCAAAAACATTCAGTACTTC. This gives the protein CASSLEGASGGLAKNIQYF.

About this clone itself: The same CDR3 also results from other DNA sequences found in this sample. This chain joins TRBV7-2 and TRBJ1-4, with no clear D. This CDR3 region has 15 residues. V lost 1 base and J 0 bases, leaving 6 bases between the germline ends. CDR1 and CDR2 from the germline V gene are SGHTA and FQGNSA. CDR3 in amino acids: CASSLERATNEKLFF. The CDR3 DNA reads as TGTGCCAGCAGCTTAGAACGTGCAACTAATGAAAAACTGTTTTTT.

The V and J genes are TRBV19 and TRBJ1-1; D is perhaps TRBD1 (5 bases). V was cut by 10 bases and J by 5 bases, with 17 bases left in between. This CDR3 contains 13 residues. From germline, CDR1 is LNHDA and CDR2 SQIVND (reference sequence). In nucleotides, the CDR3 is TGTGCCACCGGGGACCTCCCCGGGACTGAAGCTTTCTTT. This gives the protein CATGDLPGTEAFF. The full variable domain, in which reference TRBV19 and TRBJ1-1 provide the parts outside the CDR3, is DGGITQSPKYLFRKEGQNVTLSCEQNLNHDAMYWYRQDPGQGLRLIYYSQIVNDFQKGDIAEGYSVSREKKESFPLTVTSAQKNPTAFYLCATGDLPGTEAFFGQGTRLTVV.

V usage is TRBV9 and J usage is TRBJ1-2; D gene uncertain. Trimming left V 0 bases short and J 8 bases short, with 8 bases between. The CDR3 length is 12 residues. Germline V gene sequence: CDR1 SGDLS, CDR2 YYNGEE. Here the CDR3 reads CASSVGRGGYTF. Here the CDR3 DNA reads TGTGCCAGCAGCGTAGGCCGGGGAGGCTACACCTTC.

This chain joins TRBV28 and TRBJ1-5; maybe TRBD1 (6 bases). Trimming shortened V by 2 bases and J by 6 bases, and 14 bases separated the two germline ends. There are 15 residues in the CDR3. CDR1 and CDR2 (germline): MDHEN, SYDVKM. This CDR3 reads CASSLKQGIGQPQHF. The DNA of the CDR3 is TGTGCCAGCAGTTTAAAACAGGGTATAGGTCAGCCCCAGCATTTT.

For this clone: An end of the junction differs from the germline gene, which may be a read error. The rearrangement joins TRBV6-6 to TRBJ1-6; D gene uncertain. Germline V gene sequence: CDR1 MNHNY, CDR2 SVGAGI (reference sequence). The CDR3 has 12 residues. CDR3 DNA: TGTGCCAGCAGTATTGGGGATTCAGCCCTCCACTTT. Translation gives CASSIGDSALHF.

V is TRBV30 and J is TRBJ1-4; maybe TRBD1 (5 bases). CDR1 and CDR2 (germline): GTSNPN, SVGIG (reference sequence). The V end was cut by 0 bases, the J end by 4 bases, with 9 bases between. There are 14 residues in the CDR3. CDR3 amino acids: CAWSVQRGNEKLFF. As DNA, the CDR3 is TGTGCCTGGAGTGTACAAAGGGGTAATGAAAAACTGTTTTTT.

V usage is TRBV9 and J usage is TRBJ2-7, with 10 bases matching TRBD1. The V gene's germline CDR1 is SGDLS and CDR2 YYNGEE. The CDR3 extends over 14 amino acids. V lost 7 bases to trimming and J lost 2 bases; unmatched junction nucleotides: 6. For the CDR3, the DNA is TGTGCCAGCGCTTCCGGGACAGGGGCCTACGAGCAGTACTTC. Translating gives CASASGTGAYEQYF.

The gene calls are TRBV10-2 and TRBJ1-6; 10 nucleotides line up with TRBD1. Trimming at V came to 8 bases and at J to 0 bases, leaving 1 base not matched to a gene. CDR3 length: 15 residues. Germline loops: CDR1 WSHSY, CDR2 SAAADI. The CDR3 here is CASGDRGSYNSPLHF. In DNA, the CDR3 is TGCGCCAGCGGGGACAGGGGCTCCTATAATTCACCCCTCCACTTT.

This chain links TRBV7-9 with TRBJ2-7; D gene ambiguous. Germline loops: CDR1 SEHNR, CDR2 FQNEAQ (reference sequence). CDR3 length equals 12 residues. V shed 4 bases and J shed 9 bases, with 13 bases lying between them. CDR3 nucleotide sequence: TGTGCCAGCAGCTACACCCAGCGAGCGCAGTACTTC. It is translated as CASSYTQRAQYF.